These 5 T cell receptor beta chains came from one sample sequenced in a study of blood T cell repertoires in COVID-19. TCRdb keeps only in-frame clones here, not all; method: immunoSEQ multiplex PCR. The sample gives 200,000 to 250,000 clones, roughly 92% of which show up once; more than 0.7% is in the top ten. The specimen sequenced was peripheral blood. These receptors came from a man in his sixties with COVID-19, enrolled during active disease.

The V call is TRBV30, the J call TRBJ1-2, with TRBD1 matching 7 bases. The CDR3 extends over 15 amino acids. Germline lookup yields CDR1 GTSNPN and CDR2 SVGIG (reference sequence). The junction had 8 bases not matched to a gene; V was cut back by 0 bases and J by 4 bases. Written as DNA, the CDR3 is TGTGCCTGGAGTGTATCAGGGGGTTGGGCCTATGGCTACACCTTC. Its translation is CAWSVSGGWAYGYTF.

The chain recombines TRBV10-3 with TRBJ2-1, with 8 bases fitting TRBD2. Germline V lookup: CDR1 ENHRY, CDR2 SYGVKD. V trimming: 4 bases; J trimming: 2 bases; junction bases outside the gene matches: 1. The CDR3 spans 14 residues. CDR3 residues: CAISVSGTYNEQFF. CDR3 nucleotides: TGTGCCATCAGTGTTAGCGGGACCTACAATGAGCAGTTCTTC.

The chain has TRBV9 and TRBJ1-2; possible D gene TRBD1, 5 bases. Between the trimmed V and J ends, which lost 4 bases and 1 base, there was a span of 11 bases. CDR3 length: 14 amino acids. Germline V gives CDR1 SGDLS, CDR2 YYNGEE. CDR3: CASSPQEFNYGYTF. In DNA, the CDR3 is TGTGCCAGCAGCCCACAGGAGTTTAACTATGGCTACACCTTC.

The chain has TRBV5-4 and TRBJ2-5, with no clear D. This CDR3 contains 13 residues. Germline CDR1 is SGHNT and CDR2 is YYREEE (reference sequence). V gave up 0 bases and J gave up 5 bases, with 8 bases separating them. CDR3 sequence reads: CASSLVPQETQYF. Here the CDR3 DNA reads TGTGCCAGCAGCTTGGTCCCGCAGGAGACCCAGTACTTC.

In nucleotides, the CDR3 is TGTGCCAGCAGTTTAAGAGTGACAGGGCTATACACAGATACGCAGTATTTT. As protein: CASSLRVTGLYTDTQYF. This chain joins TRBV27 and TRBJ2-3; TRBD1 agrees at 7 bases. After removal of 2 bases from V and 2 bases from J, the junction contained 10 bases not matched to a gene. Germline loops: CDR1 MNHEY, CDR2 SMNVEV (reference sequence). The CDR3 totals 17 residues.